This is a list of T cell receptor beta chains from one sample in a study of vaccination effects on CD4 cells after COVID-19. Some clones are missing from TCRdb's copy, which holds only in-frame ones; the method was immunoSEQ multiplex PCR. The profile shows tens of thousands of clones, 76% of them singletons. Antigens for these TCRs are unknown. The sequenced sample was CD4+ T cells from PBMCs cultured without peptide, obtained after COVID-19 vaccination. These receptors were obtained from a human donor who had a prior SARS-CoV-2 infection. CDR3s include the opening cysteine and the closing phenylalanine or tryptophan. The D gene is left open where the match is weak. Some rows mark clone size as missing; the rest say once, few, many or name a class of expanded clone.

TRBV5-1	-	TRBJ2-7	-	CASSLGRNYEQYF	TGCGCCAGCAGCTTGGGGCGGAACTACGAGCAGTACTTC
TRBV6-2/TRBV6-3	-	TRBJ2-3	few	CASSYDLLGHRTDTQYF	TGTGCCAGCAGTTACGATTTGTTGGGACACCGCACAGATACGCAGTATTTT
TRBV5-5	-	TRBJ2-3	-	CASSLGSSYTDTQYF	TGTGCCAGCAGCCTAGGGAGCTCCTACACAGATACGCAGTATTTT
TRBV15	TRBD1	TRBJ2-7	-	CATSRDIGWDRESCEQYF	TGTGCCACCAGCAGAGACATTGGCTGGGACAGGGAATCCTGCGAGCAGTACTTC
TRBV6-5	TRBD1	TRBJ1-1	once	CASSQGGTTEAFF	TGTGCCAGCAGTCAGGGGGGGACCACTGAAGCTTTCTTT
TRBV6-5	TRBD1	TRBJ1-5	-	CASTGGNQPQHF	TGTGCCAGCACAGGGGGAAATCAGCCCCAGCATTTT
TRBV5-6	TRBD1	TRBJ2-5	-	CASSSTGGQETQYF	TGTGCCAGCAGCTCGACAGGGGGGCAAGAGACCCAGTACTTC
TRBV4-3	-	TRBJ1-1	-	CASSQTPNTEAFF	TGCGCCAGCAGCCAAACCCCGAACACTGAAGCTTTCTTT
TRBV5-1	TRBD1	TRBJ1-1	-	CASSGQGGGTEAFF	TGCGCCAGCAGCGGCCAGGGGGGAGGCACTGAAGCTTTCTTT
TRBV6-5	TRBD1	TRBJ2-7	-	CASSSGQGPYEQYF	TGTGCCAGCAGCTCCGGACAGGGACCCTACGAGCAGTACTTC
TRBV7-6	TRBD1	TRBJ2-5	-	CASSSGGEGGETQYF	TGTGCCAGCAGTTCAGGGGGCGAGGGGGGAGAGACCCAGTACTTC
TRBV11-3	TRBD1	TRBJ2-5	-	CASSFETGDIQTQYF	TGTGCCAGCAGCTTCGAGACAGGGGACATACAGACCCAGTACTTC
TRBV23-1	-	TRBJ1-5	-	CASSRLSLEGTVRQPQHF	TGCGCCAGCAGTCGCCTTTCTTTGGAGGGGACGGTGAGGCAGCCCCAGCATTTT
TRBV19	-	TRBJ1-1	-	CASSDGQGWPRAFF	TGTGCCAGTAGTGATGGCCAGGGTTGGCCTAGGGCTTTCTTT
TRBV4-3	-	TRBJ2-7	-	CASSHSGTGSYEQYF	TGCGCCAGCAGCCACAGCGGGACAGGCTCCTACGAGCAGTACTTC
TRBV18	-	TRBJ1-1	-	CASLLGFMNTEAFF	TGTGCCAGCTTATTAGGGTTCATGAACACTGAAGCTTTCTTT
TRBV7-8	-	TRBJ2-1	-	CASSLNSYNEQFF	TGTGCCAGCAGCTTAAATTCCTACAATGAGCAGTTCTTC
TRBV7-9	-	TRBJ1-4	-	CASSLQGPHNEKLFF	TGTGCCAGCAGCCTTCAGGGGCCGCATAATGAAAAACTGTTTTTT
TRBV4-2	-	TRBJ1-1	few	CASSQDATGANTEAFF	TGTGCCAGCAGCCAAGATGCGACAGGTGCTAACACTGAAGCTTTCTTT
TRBV7-2	-	TRBJ1-2	-	CASSPRGYGYTF	TGTGCCAGCAGCCCAAGAGGCTATGGCTACACCTTC
TRBV9	TRBD2	TRBJ2-1	-	CASSSRGRGGPHNEQFF	TGTGCCAGCAGCTCCCGGGGGCGGGGGGGCCCCCACAATGAGCAGTTCTTC
TRBV10-3	TRBD2	TRBJ2-2	-	CAISEALLAGGPRGTGELFF	TGTGCCATCAGTGAGGCGCTACTAGCGGGGGGGCCTCGGGGCACCGGGGAGCTGTTTTTT
TRBV6-6	-	TRBJ2-1	few	CASSYSRVYNEQFF	TGTGCCAGCAGTTACTCCAGGGTGTATAATGAGCAGTTCTTC
TRBV9	TRBD1	TRBJ1-1	-	CASSVDPGGTEAFF	TGTGCCAGCAGCGTAGACCCAGGGGGCACTGAAGCTTTCTTT
TRBV27	TRBD1	TRBJ2-3	-	CASSKDREVLTQYF	TGTGCCAGCAGTAAGGACAGGGAAGTTCTCACGCAGTATTTT
TRBV7-3	-	TRBJ2-2	-	CASGVGNTGELFF	TGTGCCAGCGGAGTGGGGAACACCGGGGAGCTGTTTTTT
TRBV5-4	-	TRBJ1-2	few	CASSLALMRGYTF	TGTGCCAGCAGCTTGGCCCTAATGCGCGGCTACACCTTC
TRBV25-1	-	TRBJ2-7	-	CASSPPSRAGGNEQYF	TGTGCCAGCAGCCCACCCTCCAGGGCCGGGGGTAACGAGCAGTACTTC
TRBV6-2/TRBV6-3	-	TRBJ1-4	-	CASSSNRDPGPARFF	TGTGCCAGCAGTTCGAACAGGGATCCGGGACCTGCTCGTTTTTTT
TRBV5-1	-	TRBJ1-1	-	CASSSQGVNTEAFF	TGCGCCAGCAGCTCACAGGGAGTGAACACTGAAGCTTTCTTT
TRBV6-6	-	TRBJ1-4	-	CASRRQAATNEKLFF	TGTGCCAGCAGACGACAGGCCGCAACTAATGAAAAACTGTTTTTT
TRBV7-3	TRBD2	TRBJ2-3	-	CASSLAGGTDTQYF	TGTGCCAGCAGCCTAGCGGGGGGCACAGATACGCAGTATTTT
TRBV5-4	-	TRBJ1-2	-	CASSSGAGAQGYGYTF	TGTGCCAGCAGCTCAGGTGCAGGGGCGCAAGGCTATGGCTACACCTTC